Following are 16 T cell receptor beta chains from one sample sequenced in a study of shared clonotypes between healthy human individuals. Libraries were prepared by immunoSEQ multiplex PCR; TCRdb keeps only in-frame clonotypes and omits some of them. The table shows about 680,000 clones, with about 91% occurring only once. CD8 cells regarded as naive lacked CD45RO, were positively chosen for CCR7, and omitted terminally differentiated effector memory CD45RA+ cells. Sequenced: naive CD8+ T cells sorted from blood. These receptors all stem from a man aged 30 to 39 in good health.

Regarding this clone: At one boundary the junction diverges from the germline segment, which might be a read error. The J gene is TRBJ1-1, the V gene TRBV25-1; D is perhaps TRBD1 (5 bases). Germline CDR1 is MGHDK and CDR2 is SYGVNS. There are 12 residues in the CDR3. DNA for the CDR3: TGTGCCAGCGGTGACCCCACAGGAGTGGCTTTCTTT. It yields the protein CASGDPTGVAFF.

The chain recombines TRBV11-2 with TRBJ2-7; possible D gene TRBD1, 6 bases. CDR1 and CDR2 (germline): SGHAT, FQNNGV. V was shortened by 1 base and J by 5 bases, with 9 bases between the two germline ends. The CDR3 is 13 amino acids. This CDR3 is CASSLGYRDEQYF. The DNA of the CDR3 is TGTGCCAGCAGCTTAGGGTACAGGGACGAGCAGTACTTC.

V gene TRBV4-3 combines with J gene TRBJ1-4, with 7 positions matching TRBD1. This CDR3 spans 15 amino acids. The V gene's germline CDR1 is LGHNA and CDR2 YSLEER. Germline trimming cut 3 bases from V and 2 bases from J; bases unmatched to any gene: 3. The CDR3 sequence: CASSQEGGTNEKLFF. The CDR3 region has the DNA TGCGCCAGCAGCCAGGAAGGGGGCACTAATGAAAAACTGTTTTTT.

This chain connects TRBV28 to TRBJ2-7, with TRBD2 identical over 11 bases. The CDR3 totals 16 residues. Germline trimming cut 3 bases from V and 2 bases from J; bases unmatched to any gene: 6. Germline CDR1 reads MDHEN; CDR2 reads SYDVKM. CDR3 amino acids: CASSFGTSGNPYEQYF. For the CDR3, the DNA is TGTGCCAGCAGTTTCGGGACTAGCGGTAACCCCTACGAGCAGTACTTC. The full variable domain, rest sourced from reference TRBV28 and TRBJ2-7, is DVKVTQSSRYLVKRTGEKVFLECVQDMDHENMFWYRQDPGLGLRLIYFSYDVKMKEKGDIPEGYSVSREKKERFSLILESASTNQTSMYLCASSFGTSGNPYEQYFGPGTRLTVT.

The chain couples TRBV9 to TRBJ2-1, with D possibly being TRBD2 (6 bases). Germline lookup yields CDR1 SGDLS and CDR2 YYNGEE. The CDR3 consists of 15 residues. Between the trimmed V and J ends, which lost 0 bases and 3 bases, there was a span of 10 bases. The CDR3: CASSVDREFYNEQFF. CDR3 sequence (DNA): TGTGCCAGCAGCGTAGATCGGGAGTTCTACAATGAGCAGTTCTTC. Together with reference TRBV9 and TRBJ2-1, the CDR3 gives the full variable domain: DSGVTQTPKHLITATGQRVTLRCSPRSGDLSVYWYQQSLDQGLQFLIQYYNGEERAKGNILERFSAQQFPDLHSELNLSSLELGDSALYFCASSVDREFYNEQFFGPGTRLTVL.

As to this clone: The same CDR3 also results from other DNA sequences found in this sample. The gene calls are TRBV27 and TRBJ2-1, with D uncertain. V was pared by 6 bases and J by 7 bases, with 10 bases between. Per the germline V gene, CDR1 is MNHEY and CDR2 is SMNVEV (reference sequence). The CDR3 totals 12 residues. The DNA of the CDR3 is TGTGCCAGCAGCTTCCCCGGGAATGAGCAGTTCTTC. It is translated as CASSFPGNEQFF.

The V call is TRBV4-2, the J call TRBJ2-7; 11 positions agree with TRBD1. V gave up 4 bases and J gave up 9 bases; unmatched junction bases: 8. Germline CDR1 LGHNA, CDR2 YNFKEQ. CDR3 size: 14 residues. CDR3 residues: CASSPGQGAWGQYF. CDR3 nucleotides: TGTGCCAGCAGCCCCGGACAGGGGGCATGGGGGCAGTACTTC.

V and J are TRBV5-1 and TRBJ2-3; no clear D. Germline V gene lookup returns CDR1 SGHRS and CDR2 YFSETQ. The CDR3 contains 18 residues. V dropped 0 bases and J dropped 6 bases, with 23 bases sitting between them. CDR3 loop: CASSLASIGPTMVDTQYF. CDR3 sequence (DNA): TGCGCCAGCAGCTTGGCCTCGATTGGGCCGACGATGGTGGATACGCAGTATTTT. The entire variable domain, with the rest obtained from reference TRBV5-1 and TRBJ2-3, is as follows: KAGVTQTPRYLIKTRGQQVTLSCSPISGHRSVSWYQQTPGQGLQFLFEYFSETQRNKGNFPGRFSGRQFSNSRSEMNVSTLELGDSALYLCASSLASIGPTMVDTQYFGPGTRLTVL.

The chain couples TRBV28 to TRBJ2-1; no firm D call. CDR1 is MDHEN, CDR2 SYDVKM, per germline. Trimming pared 3 bases from V and 0 bases from J, leaving 9 bases between. CDR3 length equals 15 residues. CDR3: CASSFLGSSYNEQFF. CDR3 DNA sequence: TGTGCCAGCAGTTTTTTGGGAAGCTCCTACAATGAGCAGTTCTTC.

The CDR3 bases are TGTGCCAGCAGTGAAGCTAAGGGGGCAACTCAGCCCCAGCATTTT. The encoded protein is CASSEAKGATQPQHF. This chain uses TRBV2 with TRBJ1-5, with 7 bases matching TRBD1. After removal of 0 bases from V and 6 bases from J, the junction contained 5 bases not matched to a gene. Per the germline V gene, CDR1 is SNHLY and CDR2 is FYNNEI. The CDR3 sequence is 15 residues long. Based on the CDR3 plus reference TRBV2 and TRBJ1-5, the full variable domain is EPEVTQTPSHQVTQMGQEVILRCVPISNHLYFYWYRQILGQKVEFLVSFYNNEISEKSEIFDDQFSVERPDGSNFTLKIRSTKLEDSAMYFCASSEAKGATQPQHFGDGTRLSIL.

The chain combines TRBV5-1 with TRBJ2-1, with 12 bases lining up with TRBD2. This CDR3 has 15 residues. Trimming removed 4 bases from V and 5 bases from J; junction bases left unmatched: 4. The germline CDR1 and CDR2 sequences are SGHRS and YFSETQ. The CDR3 DNA reads TGCGCCAGCAGCCAACTAGCGGGAGGTCACAATGAGCAGTTCTTC. Translation gives CASSQLAGGHNEQFF. Together with reference TRBV5-1 and TRBJ2-1, the CDR3 gives the full variable domain: KAGVTQTPRYLIKTRGQQVTLSCSPISGHRSVSWYQQTPGQGLQFLFEYFSETQRNKGNFPGRFSGRQFSNSRSEMNVSTLELGDSALYLCASSQLAGGHNEQFFGPGTRLTVL.

This CDR3 reads CASSLAQSGYEQYF. The DNA of the CDR3 is TGTGCCAGCAGCTTAGCTCAAAGTGGCTACGAGCAGTACTTC. This chain uses TRBV7-9 with TRBJ2-7; no clear D gene. Germline V gene data show CDR1 as SEHNR and CDR2 as FQNEAQ (reference sequence). The CDR3 is made up of 14 amino acids. V was shortened by 0 bases and J by 3 bases, with 9 bases between the two germline ends. Based on the CDR3 plus reference TRBV7-9 and TRBJ2-7, the full variable domain is DTGVSQNPRHKITKRGQNVTFRCDPISEHNRLYWYRQTLGQGPEFLTYFQNEAQLEKSRLLSDRFSAERPKGSFSTLEIQRTEQGDSAMYLCASSLAQSGYEQYFGPGTRLTVT.

This clone was seen just once. V is TRBV6-1 and J is TRBJ2-1; TRBD1 matches at 7 bases. The CDR3 has 14 amino acids. Germline CDR1 MNHNS, CDR2 SASEGT. The junction had 8 bases not matched to a gene; V was cut back by 6 bases and J by 6 bases. CDR3 region: CASRGDRARNEQFF. The CDR3 DNA reads TGTGCCAGCAGAGGAGACAGGGCCCGCAATGAGCAGTTCTTC.

This chain connects TRBV5-4 to TRBJ1-1; perhaps TRBD1 as D (5 bases). V was clipped by 3 bases and J by 4 bases, with 7 bases between them. The CDR3 spans 12 residues. Germline CDR1 SGHNT, CDR2 YYREEE (reference sequence). The CDR3 bases are TGTGCCAGCAGCTGGGGGGGCACTGAAGCTTTCTTT. Its translation: CASSWGGTEAFF. Full variable domain (remainder filled in from reference TRBV5-4 and TRBJ1-1): ETGVTQSPTHLIKTRGQQVTLRCSSQSGHNTVSWYQQALGQGPQFIFQYYREEENGRGNFPPRFSGLQFPNYSSELNVNALELDDSALYLCASSWGGTEAFFGQGTRLTVV.

This chain connects TRBV19 to TRBJ1-5; unclear D gene. V was pared by 8 bases and J by 0 bases, with 11 bases between. The CDR3 is 14 amino acids. Germline V gives CDR1 LNHDA, CDR2 SQIVND (reference sequence). DNA of the CDR3: TGTGCCAGTCTAGGCAGCGGTAGCAATCAGCCCCAGCATTTT. This encodes CASLGSGSNQPQHF.

This clone came up a few times. This chain joins TRBV27 and TRBJ2-1; the D is unclear. V was trimmed by 5 bases and J by 5 bases, leaving 7 bases between them. CDR3 size: 12 residues. Germline V gene data show CDR1 as MNHEY and CDR2 as SMNVEV (reference sequence). The CDR3 protein is CASSRPNNEQFF. CDR3 sequence (DNA): TGTGCCAGCAGTCGTCCTAACAATGAGCAGTTCTTC.